This TCR beta chain was captured in a study of cytomegalovirus exposure and HLA in healthy donors. This clone came up a few times. As yet, its antigen is unknown. General study findings and limits: Association of fewer than 20,000 TCR beta sequences with HLA alleles was found at 0.05 false discovery rate in a later analysis.

The PCR made use of 60 Vbeta and 13 Jbeta primers. The assay was immunoSEQ multiplex PCR, and TCRdb's table has in-frame clones only and misses some. Of about 120,000 clones listed, 6.5% to 9.5% are singletons. The receptor was derived from a middle-aged woman in good health and CMV-seropositive. Sample: PBMCs.

CDR3 residues: CASRQGTGGYEQFF. Written as DNA, the CDR3 is TGTGCCAGCAGGCAAGGGACAGGGGGCTATGAGCAGTTCTTC. The chain recombines TRBV6-1 with TRBJ2-1, with TRBD1 matching over 12 bases. The CDR3 runs 14 residues. The V segment lost 6 bases and the J segment 8 bases; nucleotides outside the gene matches: 5. Germline CDR1 and CDR2: MNHNS and SASEGT.